A selection of T cell receptor beta chains follows, all from one sample in a study of T cell repertoires in cytomegalovirus infection. One entry per CDR3 protein results from TCRdb running MiXCR on the reads. The sample has roughly 230,000 distinct CDR3 sequences, over 15% seen once. The sequencing sample was made of CD8+ T cells from PBMCs. The origin of the receptors is a human donor in good health (CMV status not recorded). Some clones in this sample may be carry-over from other donors' samples. Both conserved end residues are part of each CDR3.

CDR3 length: 16; V gene: TRBV7-8; J gene: TRBJ1-1; CDR3 protein: CASSFTQQGSGTEAFF
CDR3 length: 14; V gene: TRBV5-1; J gene: TRBJ1-1; CDR3 protein: CASSLPDRVDEAFF
CDR3 length: 19; V gene: TRBV28; J gene: TRBJ2-4; CDR3 protein: CASRKNRDRGSLAKNIQYF
CDR3 length: 11; V gene: TRBV29-1; J gene: TRBJ2-2; CDR3 protein: CSVPGPGELFF
CDR3 length: 16; V gene: TRBV27; J gene: TRBJ2-7; CDR3 protein: CASGLTGEWGPYEQYF
CDR3 length: 14; V gene: TRBV12-5; J gene: TRBJ1-1; CDR3 protein: CASGLNPPNTEAFF
CDR3 length: 16; V gene: TRBV4-3; J gene: TRBJ2-1; CDR3 protein: CASSQDLAGGGNEQFF
CDR3 length: 12; V gene: TRBV29-1; J gene: TRBJ1-2; CDR3 protein: CSVPGAGPGYTF
CDR3 length: 12; V gene: TRBV6-2/TRBV6-3; J gene: TRBJ1-1; CDR3 protein: CASSFGQLEAFF
CDR3 length: 13; V gene: TRBV3-1; J gene: TRBJ2-2; CDR3 protein: CASSHPLAGELFF
CDR3 length: 15; V gene: TRBV19; J gene: TRBJ2-1; CDR3 protein: CASSLAGASDNEQFF
CDR3 length: 14; V gene: TRBV7-2; J gene: TRBJ2-1; CDR3 protein: CASSLAGPDDEQFF
CDR3 length: 15; V gene: TRBV27; J gene: TRBJ2-3; CDR3 protein: CASSVRGRDTDTQYF
CDR3 length: 15; V gene: TRBV3-1; J gene: TRBJ2-1; CDR3 protein: CASSQVPAGGNEQFF
CDR3 length: 14; V gene: TRBV4-1; J gene: TRBJ2-3; CDR3 protein: CASSQGAFLDTQYF
CDR3 length: 15; V gene: TRBV10-3; J gene: TRBJ2-3; CDR3 protein: CAISEPGTPPDTQYF
CDR3 length: 15; V gene: TRBV20-1; J gene: TRBJ2-7; CDR3 protein: CSARETGVGSYEQYF
CDR3 length: 15; V gene: TRBV5-6; J gene: TRBJ2-2; CDR3 protein: CASSFNRKNTGELFF
CDR3 length: 14; V gene: TRBV15; J gene: TRBJ2-2; CDR3 protein: CATSRVRGTGELFF
CDR3 length: 16; V gene: TRBV7-6; J gene: TRBJ2-5; CDR3 protein: CASSLGKVRLQETQYF
CDR3 length: 17; V gene: TRBV4-1; J gene: TRBJ2-7; CDR3 protein: CASSQALAGAPSYEQYF
CDR3 length: 16; V gene: TRBV4-3; J gene: TRBJ1-1; CDR3 protein: CASSQDPGGMNTEAFF
CDR3 length: 16; V gene: TRBV7-9; J gene: TRBJ2-7; CDR3 protein: CASSLRLAGASYEQYF
CDR3 length: 17; V gene: TRBV7-3; J gene: TRBJ2-7; CDR3 protein: CASSLGSGGSPSYEQYF
CDR3 length: 14; V gene: TRBV15; J gene: TRBJ1-4; CDR3 protein: CATSRTGRTEKLFF
CDR3 length: 16; V gene: TRBV7-6; J gene: TRBJ2-1; CDR3 protein: CASSLGMGQGTHEQFF
CDR3 length: 13; V gene: TRBV2; J gene: TRBJ1-5; CDR3 protein: CASTGTGSQPQHF
CDR3 length: 14; V gene: TRBV7-3; J gene: TRBJ2-5; CDR3 protein: CASSQGDRGETQYF
CDR3 length: 17; V gene: TRBV2; J gene: TRBJ1-4; CDR3 protein: CASRQRQGFGTNEKLFF
CDR3 length: 22; V gene: TRBV7-9; J gene: TRBJ1-6; CDR3 protein: CASSSPASEQQSYQFFNSPLHF
CDR3 length: 16; V gene: TRBV7-8; J gene: TRBJ2-3; CDR3 protein: CASSPRPDSVTDTQYF
CDR3 length: 17; V gene: TRBV27; J gene: TRBJ2-1; CDR3 protein: CASSLSRDGGWHGEQFF
CDR3 length: 12; V gene: TRBV28; J gene: TRBJ2-2; CDR3 protein: CASIANTGELFF
CDR3 length: 13; V gene: TRBV29-1; J gene: TRBJ2-5; CDR3 protein: CSSRSGVAETQYF
CDR3 length: 13; V gene: TRBV7-9; J gene: TRBJ2-7; CDR3 protein: CASSHMDRSEQYF
CDR3 length: 15; V gene: TRBV5-1; J gene: TRBJ1-1; CDR3 protein: CASSLSPARTDEAFF
CDR3 length: 15; V gene: TRBV10-3; J gene: TRBJ1-3; CDR3 protein: CAIGGQTNSGNTIYF
CDR3 length: 14; V gene: TRBV7-9; J gene: TRBJ2-1; CDR3 protein: CASSLPGDYNEQFF
CDR3 length: 18; V gene: TRBV7-8; J gene: TRBJ2-1; CDR3 protein: CASSLEGRHPYSYNEQFF
CDR3 length: 16; V gene: TRBV6-6; J gene: TRBJ1-1; CDR3 protein: CASSYLFLQGNTEAFF
CDR3 length: 14; V gene: TRBV4-1; J gene: TRBJ1-1; CDR3 protein: CASSQDKGRTEAFF
CDR3 length: 15; V gene: TRBV6-6; J gene: TRBJ1-6; CDR3 protein: CASSSTTGYNSPLHF
CDR3 length: 13; V gene: TRBV20-1; J gene: TRBJ2-7; CDR3 protein: CSARGGETYEQYF